Reported below is one TCR beta chain. The data were taken from a study of control samples from healthy donors and cancer patients. The data were produced by immunoSEQ multiplex PCR, yet TCRdb's version contains in-frame clones alone and is incomplete. The sample lists 95,000 to 150,000 clones; roughly 84% were seen once. The CDR3 consists of 14 residues. The V gene lost 3 bases and the J gene lost 2 bases, with 11 bases spanning the gap. The germline V gene encodes CDR1 MNHEY and CDR2 SVGAGI. This chain uses TRBV6-5 with TRBJ2-7; D gene uncertain. The TCR was taken from a man in his late teens or twenties in good health. Sequencing input: blood. Here the CDR3 DNA reads TGTGCCAGCAGTTATAAGCGAACAGCCTACGAGCAGTACTTC. It encodes CASSYKRTAYEQYF.